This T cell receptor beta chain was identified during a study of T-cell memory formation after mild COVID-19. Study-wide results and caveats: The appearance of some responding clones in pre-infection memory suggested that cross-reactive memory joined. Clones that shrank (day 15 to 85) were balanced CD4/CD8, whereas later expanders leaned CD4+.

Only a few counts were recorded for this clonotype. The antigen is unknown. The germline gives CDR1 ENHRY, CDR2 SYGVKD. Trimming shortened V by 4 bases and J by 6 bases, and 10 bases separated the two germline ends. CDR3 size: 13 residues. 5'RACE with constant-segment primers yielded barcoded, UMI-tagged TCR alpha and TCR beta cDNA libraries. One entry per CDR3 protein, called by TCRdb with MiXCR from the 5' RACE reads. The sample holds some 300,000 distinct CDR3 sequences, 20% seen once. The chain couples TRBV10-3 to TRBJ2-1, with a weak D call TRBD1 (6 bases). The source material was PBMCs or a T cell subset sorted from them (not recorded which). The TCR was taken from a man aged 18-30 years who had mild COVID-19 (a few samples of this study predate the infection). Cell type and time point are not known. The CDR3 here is CAISGGPLNEQFF. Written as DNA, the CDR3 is TGTGCCATCAGTGGGGGGCCACTCAATGAGCAGTTCTTC.